This entry lists 28 T cell receptor beta chains sequenced from one sample in a study of early T cells in non-severe SARS-CoV-2 infection. TCRdb processed the 5' RACE reads anew with MiXCR; each CDR3 protein has one entry. Of approximately 99,000 distinct CDR3 sequences listed, about 12% are singletons. Specimen: whole blood. Source of these receptors: an adult who was a healthcare worker with PCR-confirmed SARS-CoV-2 infection or an uninfected control (not recorded which).

This clonotype has at least ten counts. V is TRBV10-3 and J is TRBJ2-7, with a tentative D call TRBD2 (6 bases). CDR3 length equals 13 residues. The V gene's germline CDR1 is ENHRY and CDR2 SYGVKD. With 7 bases removed from V and 6 bases from J, the gap between germline ends came to 16 bases. This CDR3 is CAITRDSGTEQYF. CDR3 nucleotide sequence: TGTGCCATCACCCGGGACTCTGGGACCGAGCAGTACTTC.

This clonotype was recorded many times. The chain uses TRBV25-1 and TRBJ2-1; D gene unclear. The germline V gene encodes CDR1 MGHDK and CDR2 SYGVNS. The ends were cut back, 6 bases at V and 6 bases at J, with 9 bases in the middle. This CDR3 has 12 amino acids. CDR3 amino acids: CASRLPSNEQFF. The DNA of the CDR3 is TGTGCCAGCAGACTCCCGTCCAATGAGCAGTTCTTC.

This clonotype has at least ten counts. The chain has TRBV12-5 and TRBJ2-7; D is ambiguous. Trimming pared 1 base from V and 1 base from J, leaving 2 bases between. Germline V gene lookup returns CDR1 LGHNT and CDR2 FRNRAP. There are 12 residues in the CDR3. The CDR3 is CASGLASYEQYF. The CDR3 DNA reads TGTGCTAGTGGTTTGGCATCCTACGAGCAGTACTTC. The variable domain in full, completed from reference TRBV12-5 and TRBJ2-7, reads DARVTQTPRHKVTEMGQEVTMRCQPILGHNTVFWYRQTMMQGLELLAYFRNRAPLDDSGMPKDRFSAEMPDATLATLKIQPSEPRDSAVYFCASGLASYEQYFGPGTRLTVT.

The chain employs TRBV7-3 and TRBJ2-6; D gene uncertain. CDR3 length: 13 amino acids. CDR1 is SGHTA and CDR2 is FQGTGA in the germline V gene. V was clipped by 7 bases and J by 3 bases, with 7 bases between them. CDR3 DNA: TGTGCCAGCATGGGCAGTGGGGCCAACGTCCTGACTTTC. Amino acids: CASMGSGANVLTF.

The chain employs TRBV28 and TRBJ1-2, with no clear D. The CDR3 covers 14 residues. The germline V gene has CDR1 MDHEN and CDR2 SYDVKM. The V gene lost 5 bases and the J gene lost 9 bases, with 19 bases spanning the gap. The CDR3 DNA reads as TGTGCCAGCAGTCCACCCGGGGAGCGGTTGTGCTACACCTTC. This translates into CASSPPGERLCYTF.

At least ten counts were recorded for this clonotype. The chain carries TRBV4-1 and TRBJ2-7; 8 bases map to TRBD2. V shed 3 bases, J shed 4 bases, and the junction held 17 bases outside the gene matches. Germline V gene data show CDR1 as MGHRA and CDR2 as YSYEKL. This CDR3 has 18 amino acids. Here the CDR3 DNA reads TGCGCCAGCAGCCACCCCCGGCGGGAACTAGCGGCAGGGTACGAGCAGTACTTC. As protein: CASSHPRRELAAGYEQYF.

The CDR3 DNA follows: TGTGCCAGCAGGTTCAGGACAGCCGGAAACACCATATATTTT. Translated: CASRFRTAGNTIYF. V is TRBV6-5 and J is TRBJ1-3; D is possibly TRBD1 (6 bases). This CDR3 comprises 14 residues. With 6 bases removed from V and 4 bases from J, the gap between germline ends came to 13 bases. From germline, CDR1 is MNHEY and CDR2 SVGAGI.

This chain connects TRBV6-1 to TRBJ1-5; TRBD1 is a possible D gene (6 bases). CDR3 length equals 15 residues. The V end was cut by 4 bases, the J end by 2 bases, with 12 bases between. Germline CDR1 and CDR2: MNHNS and SASEGT. CDR3: CASSALDRGNQPQHF. The CDR3 DNA reads as TGTGCCAGCAGTGCTTTGGACAGAGGCAATCAGCCCCAGCATTTT.

This clonotype was found a few times. The CDR3 nucleotides are TGTGCCTGGAGTGTACAGGGTAGTAAGGGCTACACCTTC. Translating gives CAWSVQGSKGYTF. This chain joins TRBV30 and TRBJ1-2; possibly TRBD1 for D (6 bases). Trimming took 0 bases from V and 8 from J, leaving 13 bases between them. The CDR3 totals 13 residues. Per germline, CDR1 GTSNPN and CDR2 SVGIG (reference sequence).

This clonotype has at least ten counts. This chain's CDR3 is CASSQVAGPYEQYF. CDR3 DNA sequence: TGTGCCAGCAGCCAAGTAGCGGGTCCCTACGAGCAGTACTTC. The chain joins TRBV3-1 to TRBJ2-7; TRBD2 matches 7 bases. Germline assignment: CDR1 LGHDT and CDR2 YNNKEL (reference sequence). The CDR3 runs 14 residues. With V trimmed by 1 base and J by 2 bases, 2 bases remained unmatched.

There are a few counts of this clonotype. The rearrangement joins TRBV7-3 to TRBJ1-1; 10 bases fit TRBD1. There are 17 residues in the CDR3. Germline trimming cut 3 bases from V and 8 bases from J; bases unmatched to any gene: 15. The germline gives CDR1 SGHTA, CDR2 FQGTGA. CDR3 region: CASSFGPIGTGVSEAFF. The CDR3 DNA sequence: TGTGCCAGCAGCTTTGGGCCTATCGGGACAGGGGTTTCGGAAGCTTTCTTT. Looking up the rest from reference TRBV7-3 and TRBJ1-1 gives the full variable domain: GAGVSQTPSNKVTEKGKYVELRCDPISGHTALYWYRQSLGQGPEFLIYFQGTGAADDSGLPNDRFFAVRPEGSVSTLKIQRTERGDSAVYLCASSFGPIGTGVSEAFFGQGTRLTVV.

The sample holds many counts of this clonotype. The rearrangement joins TRBV27 to TRBJ1-5, with a possible D match to TRBD1 (6 bases). There are 15 residues in the CDR3. V was clipped by 3 bases and J by 8 bases, with 17 bases between them. Germline lookup yields CDR1 MNHEY and CDR2 SMNVEV (reference sequence). The CDR3 DNA sequence: TGTGCCAGCAGTTTGGGGGCCAAGTTGATGGAGCCCCAGCATTTT. Amino acid sequence: CASSLGAKLMEPQHF.

The sample holds many counts of this clonotype. The chain carries TRBV5-5 and TRBJ2-1; 8 positions agree with TRBD2. Germline V CDR1 and CDR2: SGHKS, YYEKEE (reference sequence). V lost 4 bases to trimming and J lost 4 bases; unmatched junction nucleotides: 13. This CDR3 spans 17 amino acids. CDR3 residues: CASSPRPMASGYNEQFF. In DNA, the CDR3 is TGTGCCAGCAGCCCTAGACCCATGGCTAGCGGGTACAATGAGCAGTTCTTC.

Points on this clonotype: A read error may be the cause here, since a much bigger clone is one base away. The missing conserved phenylalanine or tryptophan at the end of this CDR3 makes a read error likely. The chain joins TRBV30 to TRBJ1-4, with D perhaps matching TRBD1 (5 bases). Germline CDR1 is GTSNPN and CDR2 is SVGIG (reference sequence). This CDR3 spans 14 amino acids. V was clipped by 3 bases and J by 10 bases, with 18 bases between them. The CDR3 loop is CAWRGRGPVTKLFL. In DNA, the CDR3 is TGTGCCTGGAGAGGAAGGGGCCCCGTGACAAAACTGTTTTTA.

J is TRBJ2-7 and V is TRBV5-1; 11 positions match TRBD1. CDR1 is SGHRS, CDR2 YFSETQ, per germline. The V segment lost 3 bases and the J segment 5 bases; nucleotides outside the gene matches: 4. The CDR3 is 14 amino acids. CDR3 region: CASSWRTGGDEQYF. The CDR3 coding sequence is TGCGCCAGCAGCTGGAGGACAGGGGGCGACGAGCAGTACTTC.

A word on this clonotype: Germline and junction disagree at one end, which may indicate a read error. The V gene is TRBV11-2, the J gene TRBJ2-5; D is possibly TRBD1 (5 bases). Per the germline V gene, CDR1 is SGHAT and CDR2 is FQNNGV. The CDR3 length is 15 residues. The CDR3 coding sequence is TGTGCCAGCAACTTAGGGGTTATGTACCAAGAGACCCAGTACTTC. Amino acids: CASNLGVMYQETQYF.

This chain links TRBV29-1 with TRBJ2-5, with no clear D. Germline CDR1 SQVTM, CDR2 ANQGSEA. CDR3 length: 11 amino acids. The V end was cut by 1 base, the J end by 4 bases, with 4 bases between. CDR3: CSVEGLETQYF. The DNA of the CDR3 is TGCAGCGTTGAAGGACTAGAGACCCAGTACTTC.

This clonotype has ten or more counts. The rearrangement uses TRBV6-5 and TRBJ1-5; tentatively, D is TRBD1 (6 bases). The germline CDR1 and CDR2 sequences are MNHEY and SVGAGI. Trimming pared 6 bases from V and 2 bases from J, leaving 14 bases between. This CDR3 comprises 15 residues. The CDR3 loop is CASSTGSGGNQPQHF. CDR3 coding DNA: TGTGCCAGCAGCACAGGGAGCGGGGGCAATCAGCCCCAGCATTTT.

The V gene is TRBV7-2, the J gene TRBJ2-5, with unresolved D. Germline assignment: CDR1 SGHTA and CDR2 FQGNSA. Trimming removed 5 bases from V and 7 bases from J, with 11 bases in between. The CDR3 is 12 residues long. The CDR3 coding sequence is TGTGCCAGCAGCGCCTTTAAGGCGACCCAGTACTTC. This translates into CASSAFKATQYF.

The chain employs TRBV29-1 and TRBJ1-2, with TRBD1 identical over 7 bases. Germline loops: CDR1 SQVTM, CDR2 ANQGSEA. After removal of 6 bases from V and 7 bases from J, the junction contained 5 bases not matched to a gene. This CDR3 is built from 11 residues. The CDR3 loop reads CSVEGAVGYTF. The CDR3 nucleotides read TGCAGCGTAGAGGGGGCTGTTGGCTACACCTTC. The full variable domain, completed using reference TRBV29-1 and TRBJ1-2, is SAVISQKPSRDICQRGTSLTIQCQVDSQVTMMFWYRQQPGQSLTLIATANQGSEATYESGFVIDKFPISRPNLTFSTLTVSNMSPEDSSIYLCSVEGAVGYTFGSGTRLTVV.

This sequence joins TRBV30 and TRBJ1-1, with 7 bases fitting TRBD1. The junction had 9 bases not matched to a gene; V was cut back by 5 bases and J by 0 bases. The CDR3 runs 15 residues. CDR1 and CDR2 (germline): GTSNPN, SVGIG (reference sequence). The CDR3 nucleotides read TGTGCCTGGGGCCCCGGGACAGCTATGAACACTGAAGCTTTCTTT. Its translation is CAWGPGTAMNTEAFF.

At least ten counts were recorded for this clonotype. J is TRBJ1-2 and V is TRBV6-5, with D perhaps matching TRBD1 (5 bases). The length of the CDR3 is 14 residues. Trimming left V 2 bases short and J 8 bases short, with 15 bases between. Germline assignment: CDR1 MNHEY and CDR2 SVGAGI. CDR3 DNA: TGTGCCAGCAGTTACGGAAGGGGACGTTCCGGCTACACCTTC. This codes for CASSYGRGRSGYTF.

This clonotype was seen at least ten times. The chain joins TRBV6-2 or TRBV6-3 to TRBJ2-5, with D possibly being TRBD2 (6 bases). The CDR3 totals 16 residues. V was cut by 0 bases and J by 1 base, with 12 bases left in between. Per germline, CDR1 MNHEY and CDR2 SVGEGT. CDR3 sequence: CASSYSVAAVQETQYF. DNA for the CDR3: TGTGCCAGCAGTTACTCGGTAGCGGCTGTCCAAGAGACCCAGTACTTC.

Note on this clonotype: One end of the junction does not line up with germline, which may come from a read error. This rearrangement joins TRBV18 to TRBJ2-1; D is undetermined. The V gene's germline CDR1 is KGHSH and CDR2 LQKENI. The CDR3 is made up of 13 amino acids. CDR3 protein: CVSSDPRSNEQFF. CDR3 bases: TGTGTCAGCTCTGATCCCCGGTCCAATGAGCAGTTCTTC.

This clonotype appeared many times. The rearrangement uses TRBV6-5 and TRBJ2-7; 8 bases agree with TRBD2. The V segment lost 5 bases and the J segment 0 bases; nucleotides outside the gene matches: 6. This CDR3 is 15 amino acids long. Germline assignment: CDR1 MNHEY and CDR2 SVGAGI. The CDR3, as DNA: TGTGCCAGCAGTCCCGGGGGGGGTAGCTCCTACGAGCAGTACTTC. It yields the protein CASSPGGGSSYEQYF.

This clonotype was seen a handful of times. CDR3: CASNPTANTEAFF. The DNA of the CDR3 is TGTGCCAGCAACCCTACAGCGAACACTGAAGCTTTCTTT. The chain links TRBV12-3 or TRBV12-4 to TRBJ1-1; D ambiguous. There are 13 residues in the CDR3. V lost 7 bases to trimming and J lost 1 base, with 10 bases between them.

This clonotype was recorded a few times. V usage is TRBV20-1 and J usage is TRBJ2-7, with 8 bases aligning to TRBD1. The V gene end was trimmed by 0 bases and the J gene end by 2 bases; junction bases not matched to a gene: 6. Germline V gene lookup returns CDR1 DFQATT and CDR2 SNEGSKA (reference sequence). The CDR3 has 15 residues. CDR3 loop: CSAREGTGNAYEQYF. Written as DNA, the CDR3 is TGCAGTGCTAGAGAGGGGACAGGTAATGCCTACGAGCAGTACTTC.

This clonotype has at least ten counts. The chain recombines TRBV7-2 with TRBJ2-7; D remains ambiguous. Trimming took 3 bases from V and 3 from J, leaving 12 bases between them. Germline lookup yields CDR1 SGHTA and CDR2 FQGNSA. This CDR3 contains 14 residues. The CDR3 protein is CASSFSQLFYEQYF. The CDR3 coding sequence is TGTGCCAGCAGCTTTTCACAGCTATTCTACGAGCAGTACTTC.